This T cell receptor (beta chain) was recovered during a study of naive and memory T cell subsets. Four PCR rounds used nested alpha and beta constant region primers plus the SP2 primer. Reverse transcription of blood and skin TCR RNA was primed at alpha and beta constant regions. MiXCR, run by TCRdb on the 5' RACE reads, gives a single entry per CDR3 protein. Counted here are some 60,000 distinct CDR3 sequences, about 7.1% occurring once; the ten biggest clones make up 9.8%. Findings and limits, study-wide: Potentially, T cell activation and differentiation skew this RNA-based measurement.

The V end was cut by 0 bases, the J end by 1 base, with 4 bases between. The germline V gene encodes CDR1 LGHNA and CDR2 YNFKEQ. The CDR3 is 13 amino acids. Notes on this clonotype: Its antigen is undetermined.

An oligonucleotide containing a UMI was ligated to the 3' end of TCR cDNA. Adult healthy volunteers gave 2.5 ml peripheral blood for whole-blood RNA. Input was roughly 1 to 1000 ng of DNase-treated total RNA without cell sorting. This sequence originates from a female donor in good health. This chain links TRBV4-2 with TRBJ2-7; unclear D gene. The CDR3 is CASSQDRSYEQYF. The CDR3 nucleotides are TGTGCCAGCAGCCAAGATCGGTCCTACGAGCAGTACTTC.